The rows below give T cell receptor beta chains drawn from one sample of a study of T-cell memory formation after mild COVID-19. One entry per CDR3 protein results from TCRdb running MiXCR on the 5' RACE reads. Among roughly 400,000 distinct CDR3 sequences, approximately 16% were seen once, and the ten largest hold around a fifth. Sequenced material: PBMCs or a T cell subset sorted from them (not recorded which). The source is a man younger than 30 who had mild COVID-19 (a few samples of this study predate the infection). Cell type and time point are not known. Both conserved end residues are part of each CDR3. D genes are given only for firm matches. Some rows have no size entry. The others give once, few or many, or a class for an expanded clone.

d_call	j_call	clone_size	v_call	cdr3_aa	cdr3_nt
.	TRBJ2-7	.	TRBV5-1	CASGDYSSSHEQYF	TGCGCCAGCGGAGATTACAGCAGCTCCCACGAGCAGTACTTC
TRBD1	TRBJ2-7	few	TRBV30	CAWARQGYEQYF	TGTGCCTGGGCCAGACAGGGCTACGAGCAGTACTTC
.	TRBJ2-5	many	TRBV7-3	CASSLSPQETQYF	TGTGCCAGCAGCTTGTCGCCGCAAGAGACCCAGTACTTC
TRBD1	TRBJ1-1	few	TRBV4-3	CASSQDGTGGTEAFF	TGCGCCAGCAGCCAAGATGGGACAGGGGGGACTGAAGCTTTCTTT
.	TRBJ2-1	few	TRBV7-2	CASSLNFGGNEQFF	TGTGCCAGCAGCTTAAACTTTGGGGGGAACGAGCAGTTCTTC
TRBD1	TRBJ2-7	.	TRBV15	CATTRDRGKYEQYF	TGTGCCACCACCCGGGACAGGGGGAAGTACGAGCAGTACTTC
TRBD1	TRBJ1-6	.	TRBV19	CASRTGESSPLHF	TGTGCCAGTAGGACAGGGGAAAGTTCACCCCTCCACTTT
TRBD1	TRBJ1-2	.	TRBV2	CASSAAGGASSYGYTF	TGTGCCAGCTCTGCCGCAGGGGGCGCGTCATCCTATGGCTACACCTTC
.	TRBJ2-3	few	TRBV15	CATSRGDKNTDTQYF	TGTGCCACCAGCAGAGGTGACAAAAACACAGATACGCAGTATTTT
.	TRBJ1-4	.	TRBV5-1	CASSLAVGDSGEKLFF	TGCGCCAGCAGCTTGGCCGTCGGGGATAGTGGTGAAAAACTGTTTTTT
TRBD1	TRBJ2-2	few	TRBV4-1	CASSYDRDGELFF	TGCGCCAGCAGCTACGACAGGGACGGGGAGCTGTTTTTT
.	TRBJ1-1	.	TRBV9	CASGGGQQNTEAFF	TGTGCCAGCGGGGGCGGGCAACAAAACACTGAAGCTTTCTTT
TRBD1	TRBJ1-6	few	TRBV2	CAAAYRGYNSPLHF	TGTGCCGCAGCCTACAGGGGTTATAATTCACCCCTCCACTTT
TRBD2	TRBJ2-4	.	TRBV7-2	CASSPGGNIQYF	TGTGCCAGCAGCCCCGGGGGGAACATTCAGTACTTC
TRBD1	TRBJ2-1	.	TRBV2	CASQDRGDEQFF	TGTGCCAGCCAGGACAGGGGGGATGAGCAGTTCTTC
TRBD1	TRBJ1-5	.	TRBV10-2	CASSAGGTQPQHF	TGCGCCAGCAGTGCAGGGGGCACTCAGCCCCAGCATTTT
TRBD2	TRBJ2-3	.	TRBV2	CASSESGARPDTQYF	TGTGCCAGCAGTGAAAGCGGGGCTCGTCCAGATACGCAGTATTTT
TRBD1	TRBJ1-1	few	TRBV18	CASSPPRTGTMNTEAFF	TGTGCCAGCTCACCACCCAGGACAGGGACCATGAACACTGAAGCTTTCTTT
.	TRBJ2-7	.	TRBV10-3	CAISEPDGPYEQYF	TGTGCCATCAGTGAGCCGGACGGCCCCTACGAGCAGTACTTC
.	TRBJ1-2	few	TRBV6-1	CASSEWDMGGYTF	TGTGCCAGCAGTGAATGGGATATGGGCGGCTACACCTTC
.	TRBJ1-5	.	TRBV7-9	CASSLDSGNQPQHF	TGTGCCAGCAGCTTAGACTCTGGGAACCAGCCCCAGCATTTT
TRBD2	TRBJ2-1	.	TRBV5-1	CASSLWGGSLADEQFF	TGCGCCAGCAGCCTCTGGGGGGGGTCGCTAGCCGATGAGCAGTTCTTC
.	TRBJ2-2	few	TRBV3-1	CARLLGPSGNTGELFF	TGTGCCAGACTCCTGGGGCCCAGCGGGAACACCGGGGAGCTGTTTTTT
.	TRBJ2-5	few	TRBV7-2	CASSFTFQETQYF	TGTGCCAGCAGCTTCACCTTTCAAGAGACCCAGTACTTC
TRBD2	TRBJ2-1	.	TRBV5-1	CASSLGRGAVEQFF	TGCGCCAGCAGCTTGGGGCGGGGGGCAGTTGAGCAGTTCTTC
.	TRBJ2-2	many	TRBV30	CAWRPGGRYTGELFF	TGTGCCTGGAGACCGGGGGGCCGTTACACCGGGGAGCTGTTTTTT
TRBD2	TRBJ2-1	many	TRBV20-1	CSAPLAGGPNNEQFF	TGCAGTGCTCCTCTAGCGGGGGGGCCCAACAATGAGCAGTTCTTC
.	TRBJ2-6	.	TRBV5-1	CASFRGAGANVLTF	TGCGCCAGCTTTCGGGGTGCCGGGGCCAACGTCCTGACTTTC
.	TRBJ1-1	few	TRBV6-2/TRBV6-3	CASSRRTYTPGFTEAFF	TGTGCCAGCAGTCGCCGCACATACACCCCTGGCTTCACTGAAGCTTTCTTT
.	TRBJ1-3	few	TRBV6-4	CASSDYGERVRNTIYF	TGTGCCAGCAGTGACTACGGGGAAAGAGTAAGAAACACCATATATTTT
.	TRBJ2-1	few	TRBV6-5	CASSYSFSAGENEQFF	TGTGCCAGCAGTTACTCTTTCTCTGCGGGCGAAAATGAGCAGTTCTTC
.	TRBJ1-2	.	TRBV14	CASSQEEGYGYTF	TGTGCCAGCAGCCAAGAGGAGGGGTATGGCTACACCTTC
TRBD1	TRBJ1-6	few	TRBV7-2	CASSLDRGSLHF	TGTGCCAGCAGCCTCGACAGGGGGTCCCTCCACTTT
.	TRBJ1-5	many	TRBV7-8	CASSPGSPNQPQHF	TGTGCCAGCAGCCCGGGGAGCCCCAATCAGCCCCAGCATTTT
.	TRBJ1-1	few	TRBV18	CASSPSGDTEAFF	TGTGCCAGCTCACCTTCCGGGGACACTGAAGCTTTCTTT
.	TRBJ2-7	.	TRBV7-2	CASSLEGRTYEQYF	TGTGCCAGCAGCTTAGAGGGCCGCACCTACGAGCAGTACTTC
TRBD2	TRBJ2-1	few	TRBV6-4	CASRLAGGSEQFF	TGTGCCAGCAGACTAGCGGGGGGATCTGAGCAGTTCTTC
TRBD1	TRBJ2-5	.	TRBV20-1	CSAYRGGSETQYF	TGCAGTGCTTACAGGGGCGGAAGCGAGACCCAGTACTTC
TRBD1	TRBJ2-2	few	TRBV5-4	CASRVGQGPLVTGELFF	TGTGCCAGCAGAGTGGGACAGGGGCCATTGGTTACCGGGGAGCTGTTTTTT
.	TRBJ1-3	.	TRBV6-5	CASLGGNTIYF	TGTGCCAGCTTAGGTGGAAACACCATATATTTT
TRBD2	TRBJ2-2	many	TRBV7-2	CASSLAASGTGELFF	TGTGCCAGCAGCCTCGCGGCTAGCGGCACCGGGGAGCTGTTTTTT